One sample yielded the 8 T cell receptor beta chains listed below, sequenced in a study of Graves' ophthalmopathy and Graves' hyperthyroidism. The study amplified TCR beta CDR3 regions using RNA transcripts. The library came from an HTBI-primed first-round RT-PCR and a second-round multiplex PCR. MiXCR was run by TCRdb on the multiplex PCR reads, yielding one entry per CDR3 protein. This sample has 350,000 to 450,000 distinct CDR3 sequences, with more than 20% found just once. Sequenced: peripheral blood. The receptors were gathered from a woman under 30 with stable Graves' hyperthyroidism.

This clonotype came up many times. The chain is built from TRBV19 and TRBJ2-5, with 9 bases matching TRBD1. The V gene's germline CDR1 is LNHDA and CDR2 SQIVND (reference sequence). The V gene end was trimmed by 6 bases and the J gene end by 1 base; junction bases not matched to a gene: 3. The CDR3 totals 14 residues. The CDR3 here is CASRDRGTQETQYF. The CDR3 DNA reads as TGTGCCAGTAGGGACAGGGGAACCCAAGAGACCCAGTACTTC. Variable domain in full (rest from reference TRBV19 and TRBJ2-5): DGGITQSPKYLFRKEGQNVTLSCEQNLNHDAMYWYRQDPGQGLRLIYYSQIVNDFQKGDIAEGYSVSREKKESFPLTVTSAQKNPTAFYLCASRDRGTQETQYFGPGTRLLVL.

In this sample, this clonotype turned up a few times. The chain combines TRBV12-3 or TRBV12-4 with TRBJ2-4, with 8 bases that match TRBD1. The CDR3 consists of 17 residues. The trim removed 6 bases at V and 3 bases at J, leaving 13 bases unmatched. The CDR3 DNA reads TGTGCCAGCAGCCTCTTCGGACAGGGTCAGGGCAAAAACATTCAGTACTTC. Translation: CASSLFGQGQGKNIQYF.

The chain recombines TRBV11-2 with TRBJ1-2; tentatively, D is TRBD1 (6 bases). Per germline, CDR1 SGHAT and CDR2 FQNNGV. The germline V and J ends were trimmed by 4 bases and 4 bases, with 19 bases remaining between them. The CDR3 is 16 residues long. The CDR3 is CASSSVKRSGAYGYTF. As DNA, the CDR3 is TGTGCCAGCAGCTCTGTAAAGAGGTCGGGGGCCTATGGCTACACCTTC.

This clonotype was recorded at least ten times. The chain couples TRBV12-3 or TRBV12-4 to TRBJ1-1; no definite D call. The ends were cut back, 3 bases at V and 6 bases at J, with 14 bases in the middle. This CDR3 is 14 amino acids long. This chain's CDR3 is CASSFPQEVAEAFF. The CDR3 DNA reads TGTGCCAGCAGTTTCCCCCAAGAAGTCGCTGAAGCTTTCTTT.

This clonotype was recorded many times. This chain uses TRBV5-1 with TRBJ1-1; D ambiguous. V lost 5 bases, J lost 5 bases, and 13 bases lay in between. Germline V CDR1 and CDR2: SGHRS, YFSETQ. The CDR3 spans 13 residues. CDR3 sequence reads: CASRGGGETEAFF. CDR3 DNA: TGCGCCAGCAGGGGAGGCGGAGAGACTGAAGCTTTCTTT.

The table lists this clonotype with many counts. This sequence joins TRBV2 and TRBJ2-2, with 8 bases matching TRBD2. The germline V gene has CDR1 SNHLY and CDR2 FYNNEI. The CDR3 covers 14 residues. Trimming at V came to 7 bases and at J to 5 bases, leaving 6 bases not matched to a gene. The DNA for the CDR3 is TGTGCCAGCAAAGCGGGAGCGGTTACCGGGGAGCTGTTTTTT. Protein sequence: CASKAGAVTGELFF.

Many counts were recorded for this clonotype. This rearrangement joins TRBV24-1 to TRBJ1-5; 7 nucleotides match TRBD1. Trimming cost V 0 bases and J 2 bases; bases outside gene matches: 0. This CDR3 contains 15 residues. Germline V CDR1 and CDR2: KGHDR, SFDVKD. This chain's CDR3 is CATSDLGQGNQPQHF. In DNA, the CDR3 is TGTGCCACCAGTGATTTGGGACAGGGCAATCAGCCCCAGCATTTT.

The table lists this clonotype with many counts. The V and J genes are TRBV10-3 and TRBJ1-1; a weak D match, TRBD1 (6 bases). Germline V gene lookup returns CDR1 ENHRY and CDR2 SYGVKD. This CDR3 has 16 residues. The V and J ends lost 0 bases and 4 bases respectively, with 15 bases between them. CDR3 nucleotide sequence: TGTGCCATCAGTGAGTCGGCGGGGGGGCGCATCACTGAAGCTTTCTTT. Protein: CAISESAGGRITEAFF.